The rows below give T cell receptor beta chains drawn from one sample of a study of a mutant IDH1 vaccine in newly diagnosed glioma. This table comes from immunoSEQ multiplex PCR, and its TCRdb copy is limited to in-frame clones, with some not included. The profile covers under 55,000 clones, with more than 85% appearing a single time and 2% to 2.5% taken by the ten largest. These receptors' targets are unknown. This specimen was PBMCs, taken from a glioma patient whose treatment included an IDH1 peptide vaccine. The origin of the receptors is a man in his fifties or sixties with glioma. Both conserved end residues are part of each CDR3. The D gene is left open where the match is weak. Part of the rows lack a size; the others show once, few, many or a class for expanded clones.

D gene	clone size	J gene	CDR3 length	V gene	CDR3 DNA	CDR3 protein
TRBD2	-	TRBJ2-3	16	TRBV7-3	TGTGCCAGCAGCTCCTTAGGCGGGGGGGCCTCAGATACGCAGTATTTT	CASSSLGGGASDTQYF
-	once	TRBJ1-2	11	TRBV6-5	TGTGCCAGCATTTTAGCCGGGAGCTACACCTTC	CASILAGSYTF
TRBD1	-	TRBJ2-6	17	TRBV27	TGTGCCAGCCGATGGACAGGGGGCCTCTCTGGGGCCAACGTCCTGACTTTC	CASRWTGGLSGANVLTF
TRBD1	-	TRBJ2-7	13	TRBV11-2	TGTGCCAGCAGCAGAGGGGGCCCCTACGAGCAGTACTTC	CASSRGGPYEQYF
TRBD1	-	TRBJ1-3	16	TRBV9	TGTGCCAGCAGCGTAGTTATGACAGGGAAGGGAAACACCATATATTTT	CASSVVMTGKGNTIYF
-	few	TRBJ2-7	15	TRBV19	TGTGCCAGTACCCCCCCCGGCAGGTCGGGGTACGAGCAGTACTTC	CASTPPGRSGYEQYF
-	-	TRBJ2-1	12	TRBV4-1	TGCGCCAGCAGCCAAAGGCGGGATGAGCAGTTCTTC	CASSQRRDEQFF
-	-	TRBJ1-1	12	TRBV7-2	TGTGCCAGCAGCTTAGACAGCACTGAAGCTTTCTTT	CASSLDSTEAFF
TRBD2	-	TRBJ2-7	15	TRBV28	TGTGCCAGCAGTTTTAGGACTAGCTTCGGGTACGAGCAGTACTTC	CASSFRTSFGYEQYF
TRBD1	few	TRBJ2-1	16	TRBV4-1	TGCGCCAGCAGCCCTACAGGGGGCGCTACGTACAATGAGCAGTTCTTC	CASSPTGGATYNEQFF
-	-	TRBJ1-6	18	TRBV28	TGTGCCAGCAGTTCAGCCGGGACGGGCATCTCCTATAATTCACCCCTCCACTTT	CASSSAGTGISYNSPLHF
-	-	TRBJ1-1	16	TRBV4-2	TGTGCCAGCAGCCCATCGGACAGACTGATGAACACTGAAGCTTTCTTT	CASSPSDRLMNTEAFF
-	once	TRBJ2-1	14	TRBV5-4	TGTGCCAGCAGCCGGAGCTTCAGCGGCAATGAGCAGTTCTTC	CASSRSFSGNEQFF
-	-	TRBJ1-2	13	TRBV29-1	TGCAGCGTTGCCGGGAGTACTAACTATGGCTACACCTTC	CSVAGSTNYGYTF
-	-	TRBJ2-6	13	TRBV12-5	TGTGCTAGTGGTTCCTCTGGGGCCAACGTCCTGACTTTC	CASGSSGANVLTF
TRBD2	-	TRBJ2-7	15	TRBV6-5	TGTGCCAGCAGTCGTAGCGGGGAGGAGCCATACGAGCAGTACTTC	CASSRSGEEPYEQYF
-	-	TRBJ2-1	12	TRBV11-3	TGTGCCAGCAGCCTTAAGGGACATGAGCAGTTCTTC	CASSLKGHEQFF
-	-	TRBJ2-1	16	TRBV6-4	TGTGCCAGCAGTGAGGTCGGGACCCCAGCTCAGAGTGAGCAGTTCTTC	CASSEVGTPAQSEQFF
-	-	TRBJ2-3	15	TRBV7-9	TGTGCCAGCAGCTTAGATCCGGGTAGCACAGATACGCAGTATTTT	CASSLDPGSTDTQYF
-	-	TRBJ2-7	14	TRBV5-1	TGCGCCAGCAGCGAAGGGGCATCATCCTACGAGCAGTACTTC	CASSEGASSYEQYF
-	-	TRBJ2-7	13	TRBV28	TGTGCCAGCAGTTTATACATGGGCCACGAGCAGTACTTC	CASSLYMGHEQYF
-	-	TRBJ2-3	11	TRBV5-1	TGCGCCAGCAGCTTGGCAGATACGCAGTATTTT	CASSLADTQYF
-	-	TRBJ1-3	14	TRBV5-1	TGCGCCAGCAGCTTGGGCTCAGCTGGAAACACCATATATTTT	CASSLGSAGNTIYF
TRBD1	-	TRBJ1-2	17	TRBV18	TGTGCCAGCTCACCACGCGGACAGGGGGCCAGAAGCTATGGCTACACCTTC	CASSPRGQGARSYGYTF
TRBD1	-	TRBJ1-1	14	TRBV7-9	TGTGCCAGCAGCGGGGACAGGGGGAGGACTGAAGCTTTCTTT	CASSGDRGRTEAFF
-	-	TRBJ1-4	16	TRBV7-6	TGTGCCAGCAGCTCCTCTTGGACCTCAACTAATGAAAAACTGTTTTTT	CASSSSWTSTNEKLFF
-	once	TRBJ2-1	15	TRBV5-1	TGCGCCAGTCGACCGGTAGTGAGCTCCTACAATGAGCAGTTCTTC	CASRPVVSSYNEQFF
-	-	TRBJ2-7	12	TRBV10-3	TGTGCCTCGGAGGCAGGGAACCACGAGCAGTACTTC	CASEAGNHEQYF
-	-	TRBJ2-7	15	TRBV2	TGTGCCAGCAGTGATATGGCCGGGGGATCCTACGAGCAGTACTTC	CASSDMAGGSYEQYF
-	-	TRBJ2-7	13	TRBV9	TGTGCCAGCAGCGTAGGAACAGGGAACGAGCAGTACTTC	CASSVGTGNEQYF
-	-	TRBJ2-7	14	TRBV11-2	TGTGCCAGCAGCCTAGGCGGACGCCGAGGGGAGCAGTACTTC	CASSLGGRRGEQYF
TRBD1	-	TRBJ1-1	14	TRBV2	TGTGCCAGCGGTCCGGGACAGAGGGACACTGAAGCTTTCTTT	CASGPGQRDTEAFF
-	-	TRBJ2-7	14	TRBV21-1	TGTGCCAGCAGCAAGGGCAGTGCCTCTGGCGAGCAGTACTTC	CASSKGSASGEQYF
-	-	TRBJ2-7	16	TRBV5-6	TGTGCCAGCAGCTTGGTTTCCAGGGCGGGCTCCTACGAGCAGTACTTC	CASSLVSRAGSYEQYF
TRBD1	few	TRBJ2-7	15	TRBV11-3	TGTGCCAGCAGCTTTTCCGGGACAGGGGGAGGCGAGCAGTACTTC	CASSFSGTGGGEQYF
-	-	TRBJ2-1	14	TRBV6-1	TGTGCCAGCAGTGAAGGACGGTCAAACAATGAGCAGTTCTTC	CASSEGRSNNEQFF
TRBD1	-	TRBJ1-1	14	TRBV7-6	TGTGCCAGCAGCCTGACAGGGGTCGGCACTGAAGCTTTCTTT	CASSLTGVGTEAFF
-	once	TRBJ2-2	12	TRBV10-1	TGCGCCAGCACCGACCCTTCCGGGGAGCTGTTTTTT	CASTDPSGELFF
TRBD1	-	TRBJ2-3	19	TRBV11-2	TGTGCCAGCAGCTTAGAAGGGGTGACAGGGGTTTATTCCACAGATACGCAGTATTTT	CASSLEGVTGVYSTDTQYF
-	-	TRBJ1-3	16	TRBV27	TGTGCCAGCTCACAGGCAGGCGGCTTCTCTGGAAACACCATATATTTT	CASSQAGGFSGNTIYF
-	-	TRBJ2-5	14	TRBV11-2	TGTGCCAGCAGCTTAGAGGCTAGCCCAGAGACCCAGTACTTC	CASSLEASPETQYF
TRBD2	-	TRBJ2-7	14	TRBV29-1	TGCAGCGCTGTAACCGGGACTAGCGGGACTACTCTGTACTTC	CSAVTGTSGTTLYF
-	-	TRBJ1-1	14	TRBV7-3	TGTGCCAGCAGCTTAACGGGGACATCACATGAAGCTTTCTTT	CASSLTGTSHEAFF
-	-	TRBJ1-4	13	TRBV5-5	TGTGCCAGCAGCTTGGCTAGTAATGAAAAACTGTTTTTT	CASSLASNEKLFF
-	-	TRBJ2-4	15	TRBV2	TGTGCCAGCAGTGTCGAGAGTTCGGCCAAAAACATTCAGTACTTC	CASSVESSAKNIQYF
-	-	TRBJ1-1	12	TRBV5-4	TGTGCCAGCAGCTTACAGGGTACTGAAGCTTTCTTT	CASSLQGTEAFF
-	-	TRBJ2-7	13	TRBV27	TGTGCCAGCAGGACCTGGCGGGGTGTCGAGCAGTACTTC	CASRTWRGVEQYF
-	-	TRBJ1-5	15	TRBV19	TGTGCCAGTAGTATTAAGTTGGCGGGCAATCAGCCCCAGCATTTT	CASSIKLAGNQPQHF
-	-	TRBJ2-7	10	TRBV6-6	TGTGCCAGCAGGGACTACGAGCAGTACTTC	CASRDYEQYF
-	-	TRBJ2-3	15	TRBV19	TGTGCCAGTAGTCGCAGGGGTATGAGCACAGATACGCAGTATTTT	CASSRRGMSTDTQYF
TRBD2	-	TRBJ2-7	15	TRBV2	TGTGCCAGCAGTCTTACGGGACTAGCGCAGTACGAGCAGTACTTC	CASSLTGLAQYEQYF
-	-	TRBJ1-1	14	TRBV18	TGTGCCAGCTCACCTCTCGTGAGGGACACTGAAGCTTTCTTT	CASSPLVRDTEAFF
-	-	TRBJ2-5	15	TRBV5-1	TGCGCCAGCAGCTTGGAGACCTACCTACAAGAGACCCAGTACTTC	CASSLETYLQETQYF
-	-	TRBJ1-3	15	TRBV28	TGTGCCAGCAGCCCCTCCCACTTCTCTGGAAACACCATATATTTT	CASSPSHFSGNTIYF
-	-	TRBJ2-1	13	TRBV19	TGTGCCAGTAGTATGGGCAGGTACAATGAGCAGTTCTTC	CASSMGRYNEQFF
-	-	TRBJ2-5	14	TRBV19	TGTGCCAGAAGACTTCCAGGGTTCCCAGAGACCCAGTACTTC	CARRLPGFPETQYF
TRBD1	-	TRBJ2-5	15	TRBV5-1	TGCGCCAGCAGCTTGGAAGGGACAGACCAAGAGACCCAGTACTTC	CASSLEGTDQETQYF